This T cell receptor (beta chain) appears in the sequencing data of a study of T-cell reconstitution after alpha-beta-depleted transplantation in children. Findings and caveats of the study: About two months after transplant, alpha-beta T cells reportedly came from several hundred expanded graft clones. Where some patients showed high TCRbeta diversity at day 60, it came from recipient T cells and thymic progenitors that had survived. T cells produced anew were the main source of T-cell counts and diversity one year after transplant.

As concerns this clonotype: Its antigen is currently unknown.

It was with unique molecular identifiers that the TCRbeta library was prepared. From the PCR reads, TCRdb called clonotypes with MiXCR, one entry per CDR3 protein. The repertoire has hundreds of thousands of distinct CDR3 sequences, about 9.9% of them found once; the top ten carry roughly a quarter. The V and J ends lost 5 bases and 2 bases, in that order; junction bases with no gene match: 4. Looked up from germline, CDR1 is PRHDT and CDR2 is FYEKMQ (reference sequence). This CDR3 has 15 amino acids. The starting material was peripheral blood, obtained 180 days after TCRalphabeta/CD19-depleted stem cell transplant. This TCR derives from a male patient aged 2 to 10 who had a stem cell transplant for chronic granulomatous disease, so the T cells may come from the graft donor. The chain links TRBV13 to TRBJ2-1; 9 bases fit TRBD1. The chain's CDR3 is CASSTRDRAYNEQFF. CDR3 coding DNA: TGTGCCAGCAGCACACGGGACAGGGCCTACAATGAGCAGTTCTTC.